This note documents a single T cell receptor beta chain sequence. There are 15 residues in the CDR3. In germline, CDR1 is LNHDA, CDR2 SQIVND (reference sequence). Deletions cut 0 bases from V and 2 bases from J, with 10 bases between. This entry is derived from a study of T cell responses to AZD1222 COVID-19 vaccine. The protocol was immunoSEQ multiplex PCR, while the TCRdb copy is restricted to in-frame clones and leaves out a portion. The sample shows approximately 180,000 clones, more than 90% of them seen only once. The receptor comes from an adult in good health. The V and J genes are TRBV19 and TRBJ1-2; D not certain. Specimen: peripheral blood, collected on day 0 of AZD1222 vaccination. The CDR3 is CASSIDGGRNYGYTF. DNA for the CDR3: TGTGCCAGTAGTATAGATGGAGGAAGGAACTATGGCTACACCTTC.